This T cell receptor (beta chain) was identified during a study of T-cell reconstitution after alpha-beta-depleted transplantation in children. Unique molecular identifiers were incorporated when the TCRbeta library was constructed. TCRdb reprocessed the PCR reads via MiXCR and lists one record per CDR3 protein. Of 400,000 to 500,000 distinct CDR3 sequences listed, approximately 10% are singletons. This clonotype has only a few counts. V lost 4 bases to trimming and J lost 3 bases, with 9 bases between them. The germline gives CDR1 KGHSH, CDR2 LQKENI. The CDR3 spans 13 residues. The V gene is TRBV18, the J gene TRBJ1-1; D uncertain. The material sequenced was PBMCs from the stem cell graft donor, taken from the stem cell graft. The clonotype was recovered from a human donor who donated a stem cell graft to a child with acute myeloid leukemia. CDR3: CASSQTRDTEAFF. The CDR3 bases are TGTGCCAGCTCACAAACAAGGGACACTGAAGCTTTCTTT.